The clone carrying this TCR beta chain was counted a few times. The sample comes from a study of blood T cells in healthy people across ages. Trimming shortened V by 6 bases and J by 7 bases, and 12 bases separated the two germline ends. The CDR3 contains 12 residues. A sample-barcoded 5' primer and a J-beta primer mix were used in a second PCR of about 7 to 12 cycles. TCRdb used MiXCR to reprocess the 5' RACE reads, holding one entry per CDR3 protein. This sample has about 830,000 distinct CDR3 sequences, with 62% found just once. This receptor was taken from a man in his thirties or forties in good health. This chain joins TRBV12-3 or TRBV12-4 and TRBJ1-2; no clear D gene. Sequenced: blood. CDR3 nucleotides: TGTGCCAGCAGCTCACCGGGTGTTGGCTACACCTTC. The encoded protein is CASSSPGVGYTF.